This T cell receptor beta chain was retrieved from a study of blood T cell repertoires in COVID-19. This clone was seen a few times. In germline, CDR1 is LNHDA, CDR2 SQIVND (reference sequence). Unmatched junction bases numbered 6, after V lost 5 bases and J lost 6 bases. This CDR3 is 16 amino acids long. Using immunoSEQ multiplex PCR, the repertoire was profiled, and TCRdb retains in-frame clones only, with some absent. Of roughly 200,000 clones in the sample, approximately 83% are singletons; the top ten hold 6.5% to 7.5%. The source is a middle-aged woman with COVID-19, enrolled during active disease. Sample: peripheral blood. The chain employs TRBV19 and TRBJ2-1; 14 nucleotides align to TRBD2. The CDR3 reads CASSSFGTSGGNEQFF. The CDR3 DNA follows: TGTGCCAGTAGTTCCTTCGGGACTAGCGGGGGCAATGAGCAGTTCTTC.